The 21 T cell receptor beta chains in this list originate from one sample, sequenced in a study of CD8 T cells in Susac syndrome. The RNA input was roughly 0.45 to 1 ug, and it was reverse transcribed with random hexamers. MiXCR, applied by TCRdb to the immunoSEQ multiplex PCR reads, yields one record per CDR3 protein. Here the sample spans around 230,000 distinct CDR3 sequences, about 95% being singletons. Sequenced material: CD4+ T cells from PBMCs. The source is a human donor with Susac syndrome.

V is TRBV20-1 and J is TRBJ2-3; tentative D call: TRBD1 (5 bases). Trimming removed 6 bases at V and 0 bases at J, with 13 bases between. Germline loops: CDR1 DFQATT, CDR2 SNEGSKA (reference sequence). This CDR3 comprises 14 residues. This CDR3 is CSAVTGPSTDTQYF. DNA of the CDR3: TGCAGTGCGGTCACAGGTCCCAGCACAGATACGCAGTATTTT.

This chain uses TRBV5-6 with TRBJ2-4; a possible D gene is TRBD2 (7 bases). CDR3 size: 15 residues. The ends were cut back, 4 bases at V and 5 bases at J, with 16 bases in the middle. CDR1 and CDR2 (germline): SGHDT, YYEEEE. CDR3 protein: CASSPTGGGENIQYF. The CDR3 coding sequence is TGTGCCAGCAGCCCGACGGGGGGCGGGGAAAACATTCAGTACTTC. The whole variable domain, filled in from reference TRBV5-6 and TRBJ2-4, reads DAGVTQSPTHLIKTRGQQVTLRCSPKSGHDTVSWYQQALGQGPQFIFQYYEEEERQRGNFPDRFSGHQFPNYSSELNVNALLLGDSALYLCASSPTGGGENIQYFGAGTRLSVL.

The J gene is TRBJ1-5, the V gene TRBV15, with TRBD1 as a possible D gene (5 bases). CDR1 is LNHNV, CDR2 YYDKDF, per germline (reference sequence). V gave up 7 bases and J gave up 4 bases, with 11 bases separating them. The CDR3 sequence is 13 residues long. The DNA for the CDR3 is TGTGCCACCACGCGACAGTTAAATCAGCCCCAGCATTTT. It is translated as CATTRQLNQPQHF. Full variable domain (remainder filled in from reference TRBV15 and TRBJ1-5): DAMVIQNPRYQVTQFGKPVTLSCSQTLNHNVMYWYQQKSSQAPKLLFHYYDKDFNNEADTPDNFQSRRPNTSFCFLDIRSPGLGDTAMYLCATTRQLNQPQHFGDGTRLSIL.

The chain is built from TRBV20-1 and TRBJ1-5, with D hard to call. This CDR3 region has 14 residues. Germline CDR1 is DFQATT and CDR2 is SNEGSKA (reference sequence). V lost 5 bases and J 0 bases, leaving 11 bases between the germline ends. The CDR3 DNA sequence: TGCAGTGCTGCGACGGATTATAGCAATCAGCCCCAGCATTTT. This gives the protein CSAATDYSNQPQHF.

This chain links TRBV30 with TRBJ2-7, with TRBD1 matching 8 bases. The junction had 6 bases not matched to a gene; V was cut back by 4 bases and J by 4 bases. Germline CDR1 and CDR2: GTSNPN and SVGIG (reference sequence). The CDR3 consists of 13 residues. DNA of the CDR3: TGTGCCTGGACCGGGACAGGTGGTTACGAGCAGTACTTC. Translated, it gives CAWTGTGGYEQYF. The full variable domain, with the rest looked up from reference TRBV30 and TRBJ2-7, is SQTIHQWPATLVQPVGSPLSLECTVEGTSNPNLYWYRQAAGRGLQLLFYSVGIGQISSEVPQNLSASRPQDRQFILSSKKLLLSDSGFYLCAWTGTGGYEQYFGPGTRLTVT.

V gene TRBV20-1 combines with J gene TRBJ2-3, with TRBD2 identical over 10 bases. V shed 6 bases and J 5 bases; nucleotides not matched to a gene: 8. This CDR3 is built from 14 residues. From germline, CDR1 is DFQATT and CDR2 SNEGSKA (reference sequence). CDR3 sequence (DNA): TGCAGTGCCCCGCTAGCGGGAGTTCTAGATACGCAGTATTTT. As protein: CSAPLAGVLDTQYF.

The CDR3 bases are TGTGCCAGCCCAAGCGGGAGACAGCTCGCCGGGGAGCTGTTTTTT. Encoded protein: CASPSGRQLAGELFF. The chain joins TRBV12-3 or TRBV12-4 to TRBJ2-2, with TRBD2 matching 8 bases. The CDR3 covers 15 residues. V lost 8 bases to trimming and J lost 6 bases; unmatched junction nucleotides: 11.

The V gene is TRBV19, the J gene TRBJ1-2; TRBD1 matches 7 bases. Germline CDR1 is LNHDA and CDR2 is SQIVND (reference sequence). There are 14 residues in the CDR3. The ends lost 1 base at V and 3 bases at J; junction bases unmatched: 2. The CDR3 here is CASSIGDSYYGYTF. In nucleotides, the CDR3 is TGTGCCAGTAGTATAGGGGACAGTTACTATGGCTACACCTTC.

V usage is TRBV6-1 and J usage is TRBJ1-1, with TRBD1 matching over 9 bases. The CDR3 totals 14 residues. The junction had 8 bases not matched to a gene; V was cut back by 4 bases and J by 8 bases. The germline CDR1 and CDR2 sequences are MNHNS and SASEGT. The CDR3 coding sequence is TGTGCCAGCAGTGTCAACCGGGACAGGGAAGAAGCTTTCTTT. Its translation is CASSVNRDREEAFF.

The gene calls are TRBV2 and TRBJ2-2; the D is unclear. The V end was cut by 5 bases, the J end by 6 bases, with 13 bases between. This CDR3 comprises 14 residues. Germline CDR1 is SNHLY and CDR2 is FYNNEI. CDR3 amino acids: CASSPLGVPGELFF. Here the CDR3 DNA reads TGTGCCAGCAGTCCCCTCGGTGTACCCGGGGAGCTGTTTTTT.

This chain joins TRBV7-2 and TRBJ1-1, with D tentatively TRBD1 (6 bases). V was clipped by 1 base and J by 3 bases, with 9 bases between them. CDR3 length: 14 amino acids. CDR1 and CDR2 (germline): SGHTA, FQGNSA. CDR3 in amino acids: CASSLEGGYTEAFF. The CDR3 DNA reads as TGTGCCAGCAGCTTAGAAGGGGGATACACTGAAGCTTTCTTT.

The chain carries TRBV9 and TRBJ1-5; D is unclear. CDR3 length: 14 amino acids. V lost 2 bases, J lost 4 bases, and 10 bases lay in between. Looked up from germline, CDR1 is SGDLS and CDR2 is YYNGEE. CDR3 residues: CASSVFRGNQPQHF. The CDR3 region has the DNA TGTGCCAGCAGCGTGTTTCGGGGTAATCAGCCCCAGCATTTT.

The chain couples TRBV7-9 to TRBJ2-7, with D uncertain. The CDR3 consists of 12 residues. In germline, CDR1 is SEHNR, CDR2 FQNEAQ (reference sequence). The germline V and J ends were trimmed by 4 bases and 3 bases, with 7 bases remaining between them. DNA of the CDR3: TGTGCCAGCAGCTCGTACCTCTACGAGCAGTACTTC. It is translated as CASSSYLYEQYF.

V gene TRBV4-2 combines with J gene TRBJ2-1; D is undetermined. V lost 0 bases, J lost 7 bases, and 10 bases lay in between. The length of the CDR3 is 14 residues. The germline V gene encodes CDR1 LGHNA and CDR2 YNFKEQ. CDR3 sequence (DNA): TGTGCCAGCAGCCAAGATCAATCCCCGAATGAGCAGTTCTTC. Translation: CASSQDQSPNEQFF.

CDR3 in amino acids: CASSKPGRVGETQYF. The DNA for the CDR3 is TGTGCCAGCAGTAAGCCGGGACGGGTGGGGGAGACCCAGTACTTC. The genes are TRBV25-1 and TRBJ2-5; D is possibly TRBD1 or TRBD2 (5 bases each). The CDR3 totals 15 residues. V lost 5 bases and J 5 bases, leaving 18 bases between the germline ends. Germline V CDR1 and CDR2: MGHDK, SYGVNS. The full variable domain, in which reference TRBV25-1 and TRBJ2-5 provide the parts outside the CDR3, is EADIYQTPRYLVIGTGKKITLECSQTMGHDKMYWYQQDPGMELHLIHYSYGVNSTEKGDLSSESTVSRIRTEHFPLTLESARPSHTSQYLCASSKPGRVGETQYFGPGTRLLVL.

CDR3 in amino acids: CSVSDRPSGTEAFF. Written as DNA, the CDR3 is TGCAGCGTATCGGACAGGCCCTCGGGCACTGAAGCTTTCTTT. The chain carries TRBV29-1 and TRBJ1-1, with 7 bases aligning to TRBD1. V was clipped by 6 bases and J by 4 bases; unmatched bases: 11. The length of the CDR3 is 14 residues. Per germline, CDR1 SQVTM and CDR2 ANQGSEA.

This sequence joins TRBV28 and TRBJ2-2; 7 nucleotides agree with TRBD1. J gave up 5 bases and V 4 bases, and 7 bases lay outside the gene matches. Germline V gene sequence: CDR1 MDHEN, CDR2 SYDVKM. The CDR3 covers 15 residues. In nucleotides, the CDR3 is TGTGCCAGCAGTTCGACAGGGAAGGGGACCGGGGAGCTGTTTTTT. Translated, it gives CASSSTGKGTGELFF.

This clonotype was counted a single time. The rearrangement uses TRBV20-1 and TRBJ1-1; D unclear. With 0 bases removed from V and 0 bases from J, the gap between germline ends came to 5 bases. The germline CDR1 and CDR2 sequences are DFQATT and SNEGSKA (reference sequence). This CDR3 is 13 amino acids long. The CDR3 DNA follows: TGCAGTGCTAGAGAACAGATGAACACTGAAGCTTTCTTT. Its translation: CSAREQMNTEAFF.

The chain recombines TRBV6-5 with TRBJ1-5; D ambiguous. There are 15 residues in the CDR3. V lost 0 bases, J lost 1 base, and 7 bases lay in between. Per germline, CDR1 MNHEY and CDR2 SVGAGI. The CDR3 DNA sequence: TGTGCCAGCAGTTACTCAGGGATGAGCAATCAGCCCCAGCATTTT. It codes for CASSYSGMSNQPQHF.

The chain links TRBV3-1 to TRBJ2-2; weak D call: TRBD1 (5 bases). The CDR3 is 16 amino acids. Per the germline V gene, CDR1 is LGHDT and CDR2 is YNNKEL (reference sequence). V lost 0 bases and J lost 1, with 9 bases in between. In nucleotides, the CDR3 is TGTGCCAGCAGCCAAGAATGGGGCTTGAACACCGGGGAGCTGTTTTTT. This gives the protein CASSQEWGLNTGELFF.

The J gene is TRBJ2-3, the V gene TRBV5-1; D not resolved. From germline, CDR1 is SGHRS and CDR2 YFSETQ. CDR3 size: 15 residues. The V and J ends lost 7 bases and 2 bases respectively, with 17 bases between them. The CDR3 nucleotides read TGCGCCAGCCAACGTGGAAACCTTTACACAGATACGCAGTATTTT. Translated, it gives CASQRGNLYTDTQYF.